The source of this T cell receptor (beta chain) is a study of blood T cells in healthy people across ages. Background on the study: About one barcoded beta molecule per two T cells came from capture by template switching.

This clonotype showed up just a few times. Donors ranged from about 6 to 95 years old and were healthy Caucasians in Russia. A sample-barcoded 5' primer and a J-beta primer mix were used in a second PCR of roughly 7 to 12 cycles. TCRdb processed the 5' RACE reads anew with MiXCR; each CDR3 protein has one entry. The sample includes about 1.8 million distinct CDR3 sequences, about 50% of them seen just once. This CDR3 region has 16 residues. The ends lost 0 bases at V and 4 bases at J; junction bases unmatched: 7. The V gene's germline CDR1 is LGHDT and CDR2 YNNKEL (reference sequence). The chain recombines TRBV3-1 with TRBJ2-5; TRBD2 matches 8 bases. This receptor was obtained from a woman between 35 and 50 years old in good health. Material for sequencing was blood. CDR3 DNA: TGTGCCAGCAGCCAAGATCCCGGGGGGGCCGGAGAGACCCAGTACTTC. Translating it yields CASSQDPGGAGETQYF.